These 17 T cell receptor beta chains were all obtained from the same sample, sequenced in a study of cytomegalovirus exposure and HLA in healthy donors. PCR amplification relied on 60 Vbeta primers (plus 13 Jbeta primers). Data came from immunoSEQ multiplex PCR; TCRdb stores just in-frame clones and leaves some out. This table has 95,000 to 100,000 clones, roughly 85% appearing once. The sample consisted of PBMCs. Every receptor here comes from a young man in good health and CMV-seronegative.

J is TRBJ2-2 and V is TRBV7-3; D perhaps matches TRBD2 (6 bases). The CDR3 extends over 16 amino acids. Germline V lookup: CDR1 SGHTA, CDR2 FQGTGA. Trimming stripped 5 bases from V and 0 bases from J, with 13 bases between. The CDR3 nucleotides are TGTGCCAGCAGCCCCACTGGGACTTCGAACACCGGGGAGCTGTTTTTT. Amino acids: CASSPTGTSNTGELFF.

The chain joins TRBV6-1 to TRBJ2-2; TRBD2 agrees at 10 bases. Germline trimming cut 2 bases from V and 1 base from J; bases unmatched to any gene: 4. Germline V lookup: CDR1 MNHNS, CDR2 SASEGT. The CDR3 extends over 17 amino acids. This CDR3 reads CASSELAGAVNTGELFF. DNA of the CDR3: TGTGCCAGCAGTGAACTAGCGGGAGCGGTGAACACCGGGGAGCTGTTTTTT.

J is TRBJ2-3 and V is TRBV6-6; 9 nucleotides match TRBD2. The CDR3 is made up of 14 amino acids. Per germline, CDR1 MNHNY and CDR2 SVGAGI (reference sequence). Trimming cost V 7 bases and J 6 bases; bases outside gene matches: 8. CDR3 amino acids: CASIRAGGRDTQYF. CDR3 nucleotide sequence: TGTGCCAGCATCCGAGCGGGGGGCCGGGATACGCAGTATTTT.

The chain has TRBV5-6 and TRBJ1-2; the D gene is possibly TRBD1 (6 bases). The CDR3 length is 14 residues. Trimming cost V 4 bases and J 7 bases, with 17 bases left between them. Germline assignment: CDR1 SGHDT and CDR2 YYEEEE. CDR3 sequence (DNA): TGTGCCAGCAGCCGTAACAGGGAGGGTCGTGGCTACACCTTC. Protein product: CASSRNREGRGYTF.

This chain uses TRBV5-1 with TRBJ1-6; 7 nucleotides line up with TRBD1. This CDR3 has 17 amino acids. The germline V gene encodes CDR1 SGHRS and CDR2 YFSETQ. Unmatched junction bases numbered 5, after V lost 2 bases and J lost 0 bases. The CDR3 coding sequence is TGCGCCAGCAGCTTTCGTCAGGGGGACTCCTATAATTCACCCCTCCACTTT. Translated, it gives CASSFRQGDSYNSPLHF.

This CDR3 is CASSPTRSGANVLTF. In DNA form, the CDR3 reads TGTGCCAGCAGCCCTACCCGCTCTGGGGCCAACGTCCTGACTTTC. This chain joins TRBV2 and TRBJ2-6; D not certain. CDR1 and CDR2 from the germline V gene are SNHLY and FYNNEI. The germline V and J ends were trimmed by 6 bases and 0 bases, with 9 bases remaining between them. CDR3 size: 15 residues.

The chain links TRBV5-1 to TRBJ2-7; a possible D gene is TRBD2 (6 bases). The germline CDR1 and CDR2 sequences are SGHRS and YFSETQ. The CDR3 loop spans 18 amino acids. The V end was cut by 8 bases, the J end by 4 bases, with 31 bases between. The CDR3 reads CASSRWRGPTSTFYEQYF. CDR3 bases: TGCGCCAGTTCGCGTTGGCGGGGCCCCACATCGACCTTTTACGAGCAGTACTTC.

This chain connects TRBV18 to TRBJ2-1; possibly TRBD2 for D (6 bases). The germline V gene encodes CDR1 KGHSH and CDR2 LQKENI. Trimming took off 0 bases at V and 2 bases at J, with 11 bases between the two ends. The CDR3 extends over 16 amino acids. This CDR3 reads CASSPPSRGPYNEQFF. In DNA form, the CDR3 reads TGTGCCAGCTCACCACCGTCGCGGGGACCCTACAATGAGCAGTTCTTC. Full variable domain (remainder filled in from reference TRBV18 and TRBJ2-1): NAGVMQNPRHLVRRRGQEARLRCSPMKGHSHVYWYRQLPEEGLKFMVYLQKENIIDESGMPKERFSAEFPKEGPSILRIQQVVRGDSAAYFCASSPPSRGPYNEQFFGPGTRLTVL.

The chain's CDR3 is CASSRDRGTWEQYF. CDR3 bases: TGTGCCAGCAGTCGGGACAGGGGTACATGGGAGCAGTACTTC. The chain combines TRBV6-6 with TRBJ2-7; 10 bases are shared with TRBD1. Germline V CDR1 and CDR2: MNHNY, SVGAGI (reference sequence). CDR3 length: 14 residues. V lost 5 bases, J lost 7 bases, and 8 bases stayed unmatched.

The chain uses TRBV5-5 and TRBJ1-2, with TRBD1 as a possible D gene (6 bases). CDR3 size: 15 residues. CDR1 is SGHKS and CDR2 is YYEKEE in the germline V gene (reference sequence). The V and J ends lost 0 bases and 4 bases respectively, with 13 bases between them. DNA of the CDR3: TGTGCCAGCAGCTTGGAAGGACAGAAAACCTATGGCTACACCTTC. Its protein is CASSLEGQKTYGYTF.

The chain links TRBV12-5 to TRBJ2-1, with D unresolved. V was clipped by 8 bases and J by 1 base, with 3 bases between them. There are 11 residues in the CDR3. CDR1 is LGHNT, CDR2 FRNRAP, per germline. In DNA form, the CDR3 reads TGTGCTAGTCGGTCCTACAATGAGCAGTTCTTC. Its protein product is CASRSYNEQFF.

The CDR3 DNA reads as TGTGCCAGCAGCGTTGGGACAGCCTATGGCTACACCTTC. It specifies CASSVGTAYGYTF. V and J are TRBV9 and TRBJ1-2; 7 nucleotides align to TRBD1. The germline V gene has CDR1 SGDLS and CDR2 YYNGEE. The V and J ends lost 2 bases and 4 bases, in that order; junction bases with no gene match: 2. The CDR3 is 13 residues long.

The chain employs TRBV5-6 and TRBJ1-1; no clear D gene. Looked up from germline, CDR1 is SGHDT and CDR2 is YYEEEE. The CDR3 is 16 residues long. Trimming removed 0 bases from V and 1 base from J, with 13 bases in between. The CDR3 sequence: CASSLGLPNSNTEAFF. In nucleotides, the CDR3 is TGTGCCAGCAGCTTGGGGTTACCGAACTCGAACACTGAAGCTTTCTTT.

This chain links TRBV27 with TRBJ1-6, with TRBD1 matching 8 bases. The CDR3 covers 16 residues. After removal of 2 bases from V and 1 base from J, the junction contained 1 base not matched to a gene. Looked up from germline, CDR1 is MNHEY and CDR2 is SMNVEV (reference sequence). The CDR3 DNA sequence: TGTGCCAGCAGTTTACAGGGGGCATCCTATAATTCACCCCTCCACTTT. As protein: CASSLQGASYNSPLHF.

This clone was counted a few times. Other DNA sequences of this sample code for an identical CDR3. This chain uses TRBV18 with TRBJ2-3, with 8 bases that match TRBD2. With V trimmed by 3 bases and J by 0 bases, 2 bases remained unmatched. CDR3 size: 15 residues. CDR1 is KGHSH, CDR2 LQKENI, per germline. The CDR3 bases are TGTGCCAGCTCACCTACTAGCGGCAGCACAGATACGCAGTATTTT. It codes for CASSPTSGSTDTQYF.

This chain connects TRBV29-1 to TRBJ2-3; D perhaps matches TRBD2 (6 bases). The CDR3 sequence is 16 residues long. Germline V CDR1 and CDR2: SQVTM, ANQGSEA. Trimming stripped 0 bases from V and 6 bases from J, with 19 bases between. As DNA, the CDR3 is TGCAGCGTTGAAGACGGAGGCACGCGGGACCAGGATACGCAGTATTTT. This gives the protein CSVEDGGTRDQDTQYF.

J is TRBJ2-3 and V is TRBV19; 14 nucleotides match TRBD2. J was trimmed by 2 bases and V by 5 bases; bases with no gene match: 12. Germline values: CDR1 LNHDA, CDR2 SQIVND (reference sequence). This CDR3 comprises 19 residues. Written as DNA, the CDR3 is TGTGCCAGTAGTGGGGGGACTAGCGGGGGACACCCTAACACAGATACGCAGTATTTT. It specifies CASSGGTSGGHPNTDTQYF. Filled out from reference TRBV19 and TRBJ2-3, the complete variable domain reads DGGITQSPKYLFRKEGQNVTLSCEQNLNHDAMYWYRQDPGQGLRLIYYSQIVNDFQKGDIAEGYSVSREKKESFPLTVTSAQKNPTAFYLCASSGGTSGGHPNTDTQYFGPGTRLTVL.